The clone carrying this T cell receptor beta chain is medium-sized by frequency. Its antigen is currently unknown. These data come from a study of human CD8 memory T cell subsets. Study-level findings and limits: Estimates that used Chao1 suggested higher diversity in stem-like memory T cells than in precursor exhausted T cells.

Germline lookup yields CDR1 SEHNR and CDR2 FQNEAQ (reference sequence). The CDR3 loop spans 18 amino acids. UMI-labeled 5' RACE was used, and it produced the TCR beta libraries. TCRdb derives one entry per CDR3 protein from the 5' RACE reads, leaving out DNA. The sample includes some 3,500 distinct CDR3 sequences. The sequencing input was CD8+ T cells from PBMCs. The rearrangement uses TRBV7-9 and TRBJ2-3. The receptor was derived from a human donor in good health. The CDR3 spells CASSSANYGRLSTDTQYF.